This T cell receptor beta chain was identified during a study of shared clonotypes between healthy human individuals. Donors had no recently reported acute infections or vaccinations and were HIV-negative. Deletions cut 1 base from V and 0 bases from J, with 10 bases between. Germline lookup yields CDR1 SGHDT and CDR2 YYEEEE. This CDR3 region has 15 residues. Every unsorted PBMC PCR replicate was loaded with 250 to 300 ng DNA, some 31,000 T cell genomes. TCRdb keeps only in-frame clones here, not all; method: immunoSEQ multiplex PCR. The sample lists under 600,000 clones, roughly 79% seen once, with 12% in the top ten. Note on this clone: The antigen remains undetermined.

Regarding the study as a whole: Collection of samples was limited to blood; tissue repertoires likely differ.

The rearrangement joins TRBV5-6 to TRBJ1-2, with D uncertain. This sequence originates from a woman aged 40-49 years in good health. Some clones in this sample may be carry-over from other donors' samples. Input material: PBMCs. CDR3 residues: CASSLSGPSNYGYTF. The CDR3 nucleotides read TGTGCCAGCAGCTTGAGCGGGCCGTCTAACTATGGCTACACCTTC.